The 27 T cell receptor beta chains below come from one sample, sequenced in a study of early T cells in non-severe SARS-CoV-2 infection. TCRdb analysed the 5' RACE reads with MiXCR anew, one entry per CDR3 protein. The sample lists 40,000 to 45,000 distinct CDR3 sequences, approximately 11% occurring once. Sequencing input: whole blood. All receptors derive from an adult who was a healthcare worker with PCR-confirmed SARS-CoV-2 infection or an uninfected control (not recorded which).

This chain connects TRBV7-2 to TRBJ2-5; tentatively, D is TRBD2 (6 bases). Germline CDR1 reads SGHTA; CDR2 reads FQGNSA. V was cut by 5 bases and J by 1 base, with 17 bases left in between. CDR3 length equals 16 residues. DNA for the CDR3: TGTGCCAGCAGCACCCTCGCCGGCGGGGTCCAAGAGACCCAGTACTTC. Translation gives CASSTLAGGVQETQYF. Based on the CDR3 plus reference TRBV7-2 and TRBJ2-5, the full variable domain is GAGVSQSPSNKVTEKGKDVELRCDPISGHTALYWYRQSLGQGLEFLIYFQGNSAPDKSGLPSDRFSAERTGGSVSTLTIQRTQQEDSAVYLCASSTLAGGVQETQYFGPGTRLLVL.

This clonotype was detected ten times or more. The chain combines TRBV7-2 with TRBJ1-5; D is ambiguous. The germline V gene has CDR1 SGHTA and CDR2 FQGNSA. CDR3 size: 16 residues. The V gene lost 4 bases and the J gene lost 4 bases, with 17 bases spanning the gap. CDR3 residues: CASSYAGIQGNQPQHF. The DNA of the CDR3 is TGTGCCAGCAGCTACGCCGGGATACAAGGGAATCAGCCCCAGCATTTT.

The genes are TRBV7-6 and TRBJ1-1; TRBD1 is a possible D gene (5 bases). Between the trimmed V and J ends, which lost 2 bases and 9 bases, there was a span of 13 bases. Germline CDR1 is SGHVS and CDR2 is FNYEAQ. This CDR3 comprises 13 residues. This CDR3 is CASSLFDSSQAFF. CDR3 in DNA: TGTGCCAGCAGCTTATTTGACAGCAGCCAAGCTTTCTTT.

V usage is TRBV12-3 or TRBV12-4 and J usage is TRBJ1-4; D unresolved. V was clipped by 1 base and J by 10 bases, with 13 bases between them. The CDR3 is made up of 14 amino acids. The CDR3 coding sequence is TGTGCCAGCAGTTTAGGACCTGGGTCCGGAAAACTGTTTTTT. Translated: CASSLGPGSGKLFF.

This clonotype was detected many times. The CDR3 loop is CASSAGSAGVETQYF. The CDR3 DNA reads as TGTGCCAGCAGTGCCGGGTCAGCCGGGGTGGAGACCCAGTACTTC. The chain couples TRBV12-3 or TRBV12-4 to TRBJ2-5, with D maybe TRBD2 (5 bases). The CDR3 totals 15 residues. The V end was cut by 5 bases, the J end by 5 bases, with 18 bases between.

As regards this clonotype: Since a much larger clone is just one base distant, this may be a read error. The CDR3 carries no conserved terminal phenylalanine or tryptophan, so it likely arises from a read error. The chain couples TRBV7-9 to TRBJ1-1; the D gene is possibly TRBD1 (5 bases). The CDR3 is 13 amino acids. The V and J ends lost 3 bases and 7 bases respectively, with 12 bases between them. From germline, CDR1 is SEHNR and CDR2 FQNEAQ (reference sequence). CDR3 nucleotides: TGTGCCAGCAGCTTCAGGGAGGGCAGTGAAGCTTTCCTT. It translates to CASSFREGSEAFL.

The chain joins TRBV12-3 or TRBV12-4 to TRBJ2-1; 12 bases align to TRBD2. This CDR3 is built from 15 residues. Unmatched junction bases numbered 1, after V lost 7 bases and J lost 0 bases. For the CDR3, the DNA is TGTGCCAGCAAGACTAGCGGGGGCTCCTACAATGAGCAGTTCTTC. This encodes CASKTSGGSYNEQFF.

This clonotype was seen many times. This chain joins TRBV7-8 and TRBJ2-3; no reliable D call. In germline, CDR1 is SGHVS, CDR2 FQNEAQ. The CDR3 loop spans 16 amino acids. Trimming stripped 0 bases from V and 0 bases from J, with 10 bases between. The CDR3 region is CASSLAHGRSTDTQYF. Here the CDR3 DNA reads TGTGCCAGCAGCTTAGCGCATGGCAGGAGCACAGATACGCAGTATTTT.

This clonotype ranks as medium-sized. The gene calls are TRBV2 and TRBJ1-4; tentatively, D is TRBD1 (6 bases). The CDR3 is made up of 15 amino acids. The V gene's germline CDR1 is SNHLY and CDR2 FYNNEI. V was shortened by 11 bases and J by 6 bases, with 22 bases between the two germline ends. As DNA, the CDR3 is TGTGCCCTGACCGGATCTAGCAGGGGAGATGAAAAACTGTTTTTT. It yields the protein CALTGSSRGDEKLFF.

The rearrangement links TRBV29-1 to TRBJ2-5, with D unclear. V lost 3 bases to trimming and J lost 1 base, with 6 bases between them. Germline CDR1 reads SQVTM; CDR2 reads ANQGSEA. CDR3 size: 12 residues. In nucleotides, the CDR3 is TGCAGCGTTGAGGCAGGCCAAGAGACCCAGTACTTC. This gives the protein CSVEAGQETQYF.

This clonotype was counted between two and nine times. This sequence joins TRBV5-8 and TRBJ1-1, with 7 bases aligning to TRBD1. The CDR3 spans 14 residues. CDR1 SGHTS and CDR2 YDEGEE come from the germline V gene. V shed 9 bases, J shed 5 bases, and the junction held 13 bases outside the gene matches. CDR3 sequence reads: CATQPRGRGTEAFF. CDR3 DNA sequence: TGTGCCACCCAGCCAAGGGGGCGAGGAACTGAAGCTTTCTTT.

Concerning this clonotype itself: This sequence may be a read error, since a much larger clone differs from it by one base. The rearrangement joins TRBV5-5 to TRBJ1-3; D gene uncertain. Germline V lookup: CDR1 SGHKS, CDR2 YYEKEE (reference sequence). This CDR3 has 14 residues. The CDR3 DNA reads TGTGCCAGCAGCTCCTCGGTTACTGGAAACACCATATGTTTT. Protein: CASSSSVTGNTICF.

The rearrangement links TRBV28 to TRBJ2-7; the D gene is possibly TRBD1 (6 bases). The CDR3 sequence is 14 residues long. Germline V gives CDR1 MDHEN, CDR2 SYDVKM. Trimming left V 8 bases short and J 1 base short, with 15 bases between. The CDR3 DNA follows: TGTGCCAGCGGAACCGGGACACCTTCCTACGAGCAGTACTTC. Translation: CASGTGTPSYEQYF.

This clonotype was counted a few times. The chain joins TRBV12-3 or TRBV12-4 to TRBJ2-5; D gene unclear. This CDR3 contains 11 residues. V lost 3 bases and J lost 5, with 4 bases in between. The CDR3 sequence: CASSFLETQYF. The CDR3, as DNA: TGTGCCAGCAGTTTCTTGGAGACCCAGTACTTC.

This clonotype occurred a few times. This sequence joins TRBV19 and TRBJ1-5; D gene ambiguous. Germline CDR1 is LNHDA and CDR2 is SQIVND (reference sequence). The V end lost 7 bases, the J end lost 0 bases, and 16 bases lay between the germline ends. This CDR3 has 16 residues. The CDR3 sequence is CASTTRRAASNQPQHF. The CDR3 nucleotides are TGTGCCAGTACCACGCGGAGGGCGGCTAGCAATCAGCCCCAGCATTTT. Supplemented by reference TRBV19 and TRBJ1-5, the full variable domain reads DGGITQSPKYLFRKEGQNVTLSCEQNLNHDAMYWYRQDPGQGLRLIYYSQIVNDFQKGDIAEGYSVSREKKESFPLTVTSAQKNPTAFYLCASTTRRAASNQPQHFGDGTRLSIL.

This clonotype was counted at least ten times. The DNA for the CDR3 is TGTGCCAGCAGCTTCGACCTCAATCAGCCCCAGCATTTT. Translated: CASSFDLNQPQHF. The rearrangement joins TRBV5-8 to TRBJ1-5; D is uncertain. CDR1 and CDR2 (germline): SGHTS, YDEGEE. V shed 2 bases and J shed 3 bases, with 6 bases lying between them. The CDR3 runs to 13 residues.

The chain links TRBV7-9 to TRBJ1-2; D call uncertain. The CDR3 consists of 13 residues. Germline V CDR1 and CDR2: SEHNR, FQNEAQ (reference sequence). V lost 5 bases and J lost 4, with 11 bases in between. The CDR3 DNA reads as TGTGCCAGCAGCCTCTTAGCCGGCTATGGCTACACCTTC. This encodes CASSLLAGYGYTF.

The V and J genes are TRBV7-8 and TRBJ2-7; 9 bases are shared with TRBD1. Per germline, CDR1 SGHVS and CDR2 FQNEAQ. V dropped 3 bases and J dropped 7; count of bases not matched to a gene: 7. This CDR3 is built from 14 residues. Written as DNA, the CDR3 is TGTGCCAGCAGCTTCGGGACAGGGCAACAGGAGCAGTACTTC. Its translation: CASSFGTGQQEQYF.

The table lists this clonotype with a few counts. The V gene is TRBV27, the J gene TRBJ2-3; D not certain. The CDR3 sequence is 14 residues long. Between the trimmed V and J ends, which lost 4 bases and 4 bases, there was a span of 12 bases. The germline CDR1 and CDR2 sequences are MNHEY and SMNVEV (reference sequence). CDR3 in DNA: TGTGCCAGCAGTTGGGGTAGTGAAGCAGATACGCAGTATTTT. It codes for CASSWGSEADTQYF.

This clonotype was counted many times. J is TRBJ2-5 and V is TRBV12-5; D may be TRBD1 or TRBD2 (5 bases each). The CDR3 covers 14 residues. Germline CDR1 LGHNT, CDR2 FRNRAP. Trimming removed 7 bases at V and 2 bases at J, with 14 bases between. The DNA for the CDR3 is TGTGCTAGTGCCAGTCCGGGACCTCAAGAGACCCAGTACTTC. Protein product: CASASPGPQETQYF.

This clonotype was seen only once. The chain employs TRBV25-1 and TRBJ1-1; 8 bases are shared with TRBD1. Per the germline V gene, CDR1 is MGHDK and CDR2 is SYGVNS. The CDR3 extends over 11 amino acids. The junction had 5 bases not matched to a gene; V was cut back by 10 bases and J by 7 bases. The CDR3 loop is CAISRGREAFF. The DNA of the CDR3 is TGTGCCATTTCCAGGGGGCGTGAAGCTTTCTTT.

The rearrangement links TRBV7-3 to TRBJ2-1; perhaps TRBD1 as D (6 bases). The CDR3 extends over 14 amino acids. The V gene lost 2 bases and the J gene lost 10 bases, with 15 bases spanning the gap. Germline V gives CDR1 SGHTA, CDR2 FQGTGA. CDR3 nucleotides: TGTGCCAGCAGCTTATCCGCGTTACAGGGAGAGCAGTTCTTC. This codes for CASSLSALQGEQFF.

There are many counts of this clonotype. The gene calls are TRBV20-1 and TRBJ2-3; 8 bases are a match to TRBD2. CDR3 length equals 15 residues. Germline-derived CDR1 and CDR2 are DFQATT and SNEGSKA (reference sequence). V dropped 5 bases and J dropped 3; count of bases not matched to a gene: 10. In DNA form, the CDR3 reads TGCAGTGCTGGGGCCCGACGGGGGGGGACAGATACGCAGTATTTT. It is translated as CSAGARRGGTDTQYF.

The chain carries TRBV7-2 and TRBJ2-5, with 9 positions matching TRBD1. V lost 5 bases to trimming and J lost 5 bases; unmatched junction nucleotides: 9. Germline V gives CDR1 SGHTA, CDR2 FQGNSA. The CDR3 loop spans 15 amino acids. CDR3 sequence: CASSIFTGGDETQYF. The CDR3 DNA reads TGTGCCAGCAGCATTTTTACAGGGGGCGATGAGACCCAGTACTTC.

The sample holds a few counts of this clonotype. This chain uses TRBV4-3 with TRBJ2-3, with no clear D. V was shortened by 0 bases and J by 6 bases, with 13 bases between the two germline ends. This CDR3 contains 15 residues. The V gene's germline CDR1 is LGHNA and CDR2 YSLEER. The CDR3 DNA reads TGCGCCAGCAGCCAAGATCGTAATAGATGGGATACGCAGTATTTT. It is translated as CASSQDRNRWDTQYF.

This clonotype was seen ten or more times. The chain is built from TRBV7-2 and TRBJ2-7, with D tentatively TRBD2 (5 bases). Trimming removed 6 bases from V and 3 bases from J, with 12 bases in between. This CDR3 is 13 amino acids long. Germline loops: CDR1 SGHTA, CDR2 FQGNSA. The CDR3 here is CASRRAGHYEQYF. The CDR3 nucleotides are TGTGCCAGCAGACGCGCGGGTCACTACGAGCAGTACTTC. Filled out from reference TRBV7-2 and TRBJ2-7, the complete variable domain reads GAGVSQSPSNKVTEKGKDVELRCDPISGHTALYWYRQSLGQGLEFLIYFQGNSAPDKSGLPSDRFSAERTGGSVSTLTIQRTQQEDSAVYLCASRRAGHYEQYFGPGTRLTVT.

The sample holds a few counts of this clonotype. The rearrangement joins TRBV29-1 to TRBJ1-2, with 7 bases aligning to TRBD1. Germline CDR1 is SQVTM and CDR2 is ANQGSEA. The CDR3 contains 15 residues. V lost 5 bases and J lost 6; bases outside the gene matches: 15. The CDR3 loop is CSVQSRQGVSNGYTF. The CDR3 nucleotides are TGCAGCGTTCAATCCAGACAGGGTGTCTCGAATGGCTACACCTTC. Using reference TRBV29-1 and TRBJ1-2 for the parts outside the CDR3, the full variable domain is SAVISQKPSRDICQRGTSLTIQCQVDSQVTMMFWYRQQPGQSLTLIATANQGSEATYESGFVIDKFPISRPNLTFSTLTVSNMSPEDSSIYLCSVQSRQGVSNGYTFGSGTRLTVV.